This T cell receptor beta chain is from a study of blood T cell repertoires in COVID-19. This CDR3 comprises 13 residues. Germline V lookup: CDR1 SGHDT, CDR2 YYEEEE. J was trimmed by 4 bases and V by 4 bases; bases with no gene match: 2. The authors' processing: Researchers report that nucleated cell counts were estimated from reference gene primer amplification. The data were produced by immunoSEQ multiplex PCR, yet TCRdb's version contains in-frame clones alone and is incomplete. V and J calls and clone size are copied from that table; D and trimming were computed from the DNA. The repertoire holds 250,000 to 300,000 clones, less than 90% seen once, with about 5% in the top ten.

The sequenced sample consisted of peripheral blood. The sequence came from a man aged 55-75 years who had recovered from COVID-19. The rearrangement joins TRBV5-6 to TRBJ1-1; 9 bases align to TRBD1. The CDR3 sequence is CASSRTGVTEAFF. CDR3 DNA: TGTGCCAGCAGCAGGACAGGGGTCACTGAAGCTTTCTTT.